Sequencing of this TCR beta chain was carried out in a study of cytomegalovirus exposure and HLA in healthy donors. Study conclusions and caveats: HLA-A and HLA-B allele assignments for most subjects were reportedly predicted accurately using TCR beta sequences. Analyses of presence and absence presupposed an approximately uniform sequencing depth across donors. Fewer N-insertions than the approximately 700-donor mean were reportedly shown by an Asian-associated ancestry cluster in a later analysis.

Primers included in the PCR were 60 Vbeta and 13 Jbeta primers. The repertoire was sequenced with immunoSEQ multiplex PCR; TCRdb's copy has only in-frame clones and lacks some. The sample gives some 140,000 clones, roughly 80% of which show up once; 3% to 4% is in the top ten. Concerning this clone: What it binds is not known.

This TCR came from a female donor in good health and CMV-seronegative. Sequencing was carried out using PBMCs.

CDR3 amino acids: CASSPEGSGETQYF. CDR3 DNA sequence: TGTGCCAGCAGCCCGGAGGGGTCCGGAGAGACCCAGTACTTC. The gene calls are TRBV7-9 and TRBJ2-5, with D maybe TRBD2 (6 bases). V was trimmed by 5 bases and J by 4 bases, leaving 14 bases between them. The CDR3 runs 14 residues. Germline V gene lookup returns CDR1 SEHNR and CDR2 FQNEAQ (reference sequence).